The 10 T cell receptor beta chains below all came from one sample that was sequenced in a study of blood T cells in healthy people across ages. Alongside a J-beta primer mix, a sample-barcoded 5' primer served in a second PCR lasting roughly 6 to 11 cycles. TCRdb ran MiXCR on the 5' RACE reads and lists one entry per CDR3 protein. The sample includes about 1,500,000 distinct CDR3 sequences, roughly 27% of them seen just once. Sequencing input: blood. These receptors all stem from a woman aged 30 to 39 in good health.

This clonotype was seen more than once but under ten times. The V and J genes are TRBV9 and TRBJ1-2; D is possibly TRBD1 (5 bases). The V gene's germline CDR1 is SGDLS and CDR2 YYNGEE. V lost 3 bases, J lost 4 bases, and 10 bases lay in between. The CDR3 loop spans 13 amino acids. Written as DNA, the CDR3 is TGTGCCAGCAGCGGGGGACCGAGCTATGGCTACACCTTC. The encoded protein is CASSGGPSYGYTF.

This chain links TRBV20-1 with TRBJ1-5; no definite D call. Germline-derived CDR1 and CDR2 are DFQATT and SNEGSKA (reference sequence). CDR3 length: 15 residues. The V and J ends lost 0 bases and 1 base respectively, with 10 bases between them. As DNA, the CDR3 is TGCAGTGCTAGAGATCCCCAGGAGAGCAATCAGCCCCAGCATTTT. Its protein is CSARDPQESNQPQHF.

The chain couples TRBV28 to TRBJ1-4; TRBD1 agrees at 9 bases. Germline V gene sequence: CDR1 MDHEN, CDR2 SYDVKM. This CDR3 is built from 13 residues. V lost 8 bases to trimming and J lost 8 bases; unmatched junction nucleotides: 6. This chain's CDR3 is CASHDRGTEKLFF. The CDR3 region has the DNA TGTGCCAGCCATGACAGGGGGACGGAAAAACTGTTTTTT. Supplemented by reference TRBV28 and TRBJ1-4, the full variable domain reads DVKVTQSSRYLVKRTGEKVFLECVQDMDHENMFWYRQDPGLGLRLIYFSYDVKMKEKGDIPEGYSVSREKKERFSLILESASTNQTSMYLCASHDRGTEKLFFGSGTQLSVL.

This clonotype was detected only a few times. This may come from a read error, since a much larger clone is one base off. The V call is TRBV11-2, the J call TRBJ2-7; D perhaps matches TRBD2 (6 bases). Germline assignment: CDR1 SGHAT and CDR2 FQNNGV. This CDR3 is built from 14 residues. This CDR3 reads CAGSFGTGSYEQYF. CDR3 nucleotides: TGTGCCGGCAGCTTCGGGACTGGAAGCTACGAGCAGTACTTC.

This clonotype showed up just a few times. The chain carries TRBV24-1 and TRBJ1-5; no reliable D call. Between the trimmed V and J ends, which lost 3 bases and 0 bases, there was a span of 5 bases. The CDR3 extends over 14 amino acids. Germline V gene data show CDR1 as KGHDR and CDR2 as SFDVKD. The DNA of the CDR3 is TGTGCCACCAGTGATCGGTATAGCAATCAGCCCCAGCATTTT. It is translated as CATSDRYSNQPQHF.

The rearrangement links TRBV6-1 to TRBJ1-5; 9 nucleotides align to TRBD1. Trimming removed 7 bases from V and 5 bases from J; junction bases left unmatched: 6. Per germline, CDR1 MNHNS and CDR2 SASEGT. The CDR3 totals 14 residues. CDR3 bases: TGTGCCAGCAACGGGGGACAGGGATATCAGCCCCAGCATTTT. It specifies CASNGGQGYQPQHF.

Worth noting for this clonotype: A much larger clonotype is one base distant, so this may be a read error. The chain has TRBV5-1 and TRBJ2-3; D gene ambiguous. This CDR3 is built from 14 residues. Germline loops: CDR1 SGHRS, CDR2 YFSETQ. This CDR3 reads CACSLGWGTDTQYF. The CDR3, as DNA: TGCGCCTGCAGCTTGGGTTGGGGCACAGATACGCAGTATTTT. Full variable domain (outside the CDR3, taken from reference TRBV5-1 and TRBJ2-3): KAGVTQTPRYLIKTRGQQVTLSCSPISGHRSVSWYQQTPGQGLQFLFEYFSETQRNKGNFPGRFSGRQFSNSRSEMNVSTLELGDSALYLCACSLGWGTDTQYFGPGTRLTVL.

This clonotype was seen only a few times. V usage is TRBV6-1 and J usage is TRBJ2-7; D assignment may be TRBD1 or TRBD2 (6 bases each). Germline assignment: CDR1 MNHNS and CDR2 SASEGT. The CDR3 totals 13 residues. The V gene lost 11 bases and the J gene lost 3 bases, with 17 bases spanning the gap. CDR3 nucleotides: TGTGCCGGGCGGACAGAGGGAGGCTACGAGCAGTACTTC. Protein: CAGRTEGGYEQYF.

Remarks on this clonotype: One end of the junction varies from germline; a read error may be responsible. The rearrangement links TRBV6-5 to TRBJ2-1; the D is unclear. The CDR3 is made up of 12 amino acids. Germline CDR1 reads MNHEY; CDR2 reads SVGAGI. DNA of the CDR3: TGTGCCAGCGGGATCCGAGACAATGAGCGGTTCTTC. Protein product: CASGIRDNERFF.

Concerning this clonotype itself: It may be a read error: a sequence one base away is much more abundant. This sequence joins TRBV28 and TRBJ2-6; D may correspond to TRBD1 or TRBD2 (5 bases each). This CDR3 is built from 14 residues. From germline, CDR1 is MDHEN and CDR2 SYDVKM. CDR3 bases: TGTGCCTGTTCGGAGCGGCCCGGGGCCAACGTCCGGACTTTC. It translates to CACSERPGANVRTF.